Listed here is a single TCR beta chain. Its target is not known. This record belongs to a study of cytomegalovirus exposure and HLA in healthy donors. The study, taken as a whole, reports: Later work found that TCR association rates differed between HLA loci; DRB1 had the most and HLA-C the fewest. Later analysis demonstrated an association between a missense DCLRE1C variant and TCR beta V- and J-gene trimming. HLA alleles showed associations with fewer than 20,000 TCR beta sequences in a later analysis, at a 0.05 false discovery rate.

PCR used 60 Vbeta primers and 13 Jbeta primers. Method: immunoSEQ multiplex PCR; TCRdb's copy keeps in-frame clones and lacks some. The data show 150,000 or so clones, over 70% seen once. Looked up from germline, CDR1 is SGHNT and CDR2 is YYREEE (reference sequence). With V trimmed by 3 bases and J by 7 bases, 5 bases remained unmatched. This CDR3 is built from 13 residues. V gene TRBV5-4 combines with J gene TRBJ2-7, with TRBD2 matching over 9 bases. Sequences were obtained from PBMCs. The receptor was isolated from a man aged 50 to 59 in good health and CMV-seropositive. This CDR3 is CASSWAGGVEQYF. Written as DNA, the CDR3 is TGTGCCAGCAGCTGGGCGGGAGGGGTGGAGCAGTACTTC.